This is a list of T cell receptor beta chains from one sample in a study of shared clonotypes between healthy human individuals. Assay used: immunoSEQ multiplex PCR; TCRdb lists only in-frame clones, some missing. This sample has over 850,000 clones, with around three quarters found just once. The sequenced sample consisted of memory CD4+ T cells from PBMCs. These receptors were collected from a man younger than 35 in good health. Some clones in this sample may be carry-over from other donors' samples. Each CDR3 is given with its conserved first and last residue. The D gene is left open where the match is weak. Where a row states a size, it is once, few, many or the class of an expanded clone; other rows omit it.

TRBV7-2	NA	TRBJ1-1	NA	CASSFFWSGRGANTEAFF	TGTGCCAGCAGCTTTTTTTGGTCGGGGAGGGGGGCAAACACTGAAGCTTTCTTT
TRBV6-6	NA	TRBJ1-1	TRBD1	CASSNQAGTGESEAFF	TGTGCCAGCAGTAACCAGGCCGGGACAGGGGAGTCTGAAGCTTTCTTT
TRBV5-6	once	TRBJ2-1	TRBD1	CASSFYDRGGDEQFF	TGTGCCAGCAGTTTTTACGACAGGGGTGGCGATGAGCAGTTCTTC
TRBV6-5	NA	TRBJ2-7	TRBD1	CASSYPGTAEQYF	TGTGCCAGCAGTTACCCCGGGACAGCCGAGCAGTACTTC
TRBV12-5	NA	TRBJ2-5	NA	CASGPGTQRETQYF	TGTGCTAGTGGACCCGGGACCCAGCGGGAGACCCAGTACTTC
TRBV7-2	NA	TRBJ1-3	NA	CASSLARGNTIYF	TGTGCCAGCAGCTTAGCCAGGGGAAACACCATATATTTT
TRBV4-3	NA	TRBJ2-1	TRBD1	CASSQVAGQGYNEQFF	TGCGCCAGCAGCCAAGTTGCGGGACAGGGTTACAATGAGCAGTTCTTC
TRBV4-1	NA	TRBJ1-2	NA	CASSQGTAAPLNYGYTF	TGCGCCAGCAGCCAAGGGACCGCCGCCCCGTTAAACTATGGCTACACCTTC
TRBV7-9	NA	TRBJ2-3	NA	CASSQIVTDTQYF	TGTGCCAGCAGCCAAATAGTCACAGATACGCAGTATTTT
TRBV10-1	NA	TRBJ1-5	NA	CAADPDGLNQPQHF	TGCGCCGCCGACCCGGACGGACTCAATCAGCCCCAGCATTTT
TRBV5-1	NA	TRBJ1-3	NA	CASSPGGSGNTIYF	TGCGCCAGCAGCCCGGGGGGTTCTGGAAACACCATATATTTT
TRBV5-1	few	TRBJ2-7	NA	CASSFLNEQYF	TGCGCCAGCAGCTTTCTTAACGAGCAGTACTTC
TRBV4-1	once	TRBJ2-5	NA	CASSQLWTRGQETQYF	TGCGCCAGCAGCCAATTGTGGACACGTGGACAAGAGACCCAGTACTTC
TRBV14	NA	TRBJ2-2	NA	CASSRQITGELFF	TGTGCCAGCAGCAGACAGATAACCGGGGAGCTGTTTTTT
TRBV28	NA	TRBJ1-2	NA	CASSQGRGNYGYTF	TGTGCCAGCAGCCAAGGCAGGGGCAACTATGGCTACACCTTC
TRBV5-4	NA	TRBJ2-1	TRBD2	CASSFSSGSYNEQFF	TGTGCCAGCAGCTTTTCTAGCGGTTCCTACAATGAGCAGTTCTTC
TRBV19	NA	TRBJ2-2	NA	CASLSVGELFF	TGTGCCAGTTTGTCCGTCGGGGAGCTGTTTTTT
TRBV6-6	NA	TRBJ1-1	NA	CASIGLKENTEAFF	TGTGCCAGCATTGGGCTGAAGGAGAACACTGAAGCTTTCTTT